This paragraph reports one TCR beta chain. The CDR3 contains 13 residues. Trimming removed 6 bases from V and 4 bases from J; junction bases left unmatched: 4. Germline V gene sequence: CDR1 SGHTA, CDR2 FQGNSA. This specimen belongs to a study of beta chain features in type 1 diabetes. As every portion of the isolated RNA was reverse transcribed, the sequencing read expressed TCRB transcripts. Some clones are missing from TCRdb's copy, which holds only in-frame ones; the method was immunoSEQ multiplex PCR. Among roughly 350,000 clones listed, 8% to 13% were seen once. What was sequenced was naive CD4+ T cells from blood. V and J are TRBV7-2 and TRBJ1-2; 8 nucleotides agree with TRBD1. The sequence derives from a woman aged 25 to 45 in good health. CDR3 in amino acids: CASSQGQGYGYTF. The CDR3 DNA reads as TGTGCCAGCAGTCAAGGACAGGGCTATGGCTACACCTTC. The full variable domain, its missing parts supplied by reference TRBV7-2 and TRBJ1-2, is GAGVSQSPSNKVTEKGKDVELRCDPISGHTALYWYRQSLGQGLEFLIYFQGNSAPDKSGLPSDRFSAERTGGSVSTLTIQRTQQEDSAVYLCASSQGQGYGYTFGSGTRLTVV.